Following are 15 T cell receptor beta chains from one sample sequenced in a study of blood T cell repertoires in COVID-19. The table came from immunoSEQ multiplex PCR; TCRdb's copy has only in-frame clones and leaves some out. The sample shows roughly 440,000 clones, roughly 88% of them seen only once. The sample comprised peripheral blood. These receptors came from a woman between 50 and 59 years old with COVID-19, enrolled during active disease.

V gene TRBV5-5 combines with J gene TRBJ1-2, with D unresolved. The V gene lost 3 bases and the J gene lost 4 bases, with 10 bases spanning the gap. The CDR3 consists of 13 residues. Germline lookup yields CDR1 SGHKS and CDR2 YYEKEE (reference sequence). This CDR3 is CASSSVGRYGYTF. The CDR3 coding sequence is TGTGCCAGCAGCTCCGTGGGCCGCTATGGCTACACCTTC.

This chain joins TRBV7-9 and TRBJ2-2, with D uncertain. The CDR3 length is 14 residues. In germline, CDR1 is SEHNR, CDR2 FQNEAQ (reference sequence). V lost 7 bases to trimming and J lost 1 base, with 10 bases between them. CDR3 sequence reads: CASTDTGNTGELFF. The DNA of the CDR3 is TGTGCCAGCACCGATACTGGGAACACCGGGGAGCTGTTTTTT.

The CDR3 DNA sequence: TGTGCCAGCAGCATTAAGGACAGAAATTATCTTTATGGCTACACCTTC. It specifies CASSIKDRNYLYGYTF. The chain is built from TRBV21-1 and TRBJ1-2; the table's D call, TRBD1, was not checked against the DNA. TRBV21-1 is marked as a pseudogene. The CDR3 loop spans 16 amino acids.

The rearrangement joins TRBV5-1 to TRBJ2-2; 10 bases match TRBD1. CDR1 is SGHRS and CDR2 is YFSETQ in the germline V gene. V lost 5 bases and J lost 5; bases outside the gene matches: 18. The CDR3 loop spans 19 amino acids. The CDR3 region is CASSYRDRGVWGLTGELFF. In DNA form, the CDR3 reads TGCGCCAGCAGTTACCGGGACAGGGGAGTTTGGGGACTGACCGGGGAGCTGTTTTTT.

This clone came up once. The chain uses TRBV20-1 and TRBJ1-1; no reliable D call. The CDR3 is 11 residues long. Germline V gene lookup returns CDR1 DFQATT and CDR2 SNEGSKA (reference sequence). V was pared by 1 base and J by 2 bases, with 2 bases between. CDR3 residues: CSARANTEAFF. In nucleotides, the CDR3 is TGCAGTGCTAGAGCAAACACTGAAGCTTTCTTT.

V usage is TRBV11-2 and J usage is TRBJ2-1, with 7 bases identical to TRBD1. J gave up 8 bases and V 5 bases, and 9 bases lay outside the gene matches. The length of the CDR3 is 14 residues. The germline gives CDR1 SGHAT, CDR2 FQNNGV. CDR3 in DNA: TGTGCCAGCAGCGGATCGACAGGGCGGGATGAGCAGTTCTTC. Translating it yields CASSGSTGRDEQFF.

The chain couples TRBV5-1 to TRBJ1-1; 9 nucleotides align to TRBD1. V lost 3 bases and J lost 4; bases outside the gene matches: 13. This CDR3 has 17 residues. Germline CDR1 SGHRS, CDR2 YFSETQ. As DNA, the CDR3 is TGCGCCAGCAGCTCGAGCGGGACAGGGAGTCGGGGCACTGAAGCTTTCTTT. Its translation: CASSSSGTGSRGTEAFF. Complete variable domain (other parts from reference TRBV5-1 and TRBJ1-1): KAGVTQTPRYLIKTRGQQVTLSCSPISGHRSVSWYQQTPGQGLQFLFEYFSETQRNKGNFPGRFSGRQFSNSRSEMNVSTLELGDSALYLCASSSSGTGSRGTEAFFGQGTRLTVV.

The J gene is TRBJ2-1, the V gene TRBV5-4; TRBD2 is a possible D gene (6 bases). This CDR3 has 13 amino acids. Germline V gene lookup returns CDR1 SGHNT and CDR2 YYREEE (reference sequence). Between the trimmed V and J ends, which lost 5 bases and 8 bases, there was a span of 14 bases. The DNA of the CDR3 is TGTGCCAGCAGTTCGGCGGGGTTCGATGAGCAGTTCTTC. Residues: CASSSAGFDEQFF.

This clone was detected only once. This chain connects TRBV19 to TRBJ1-2; no clear D gene. V was cut by 7 bases and J by 8 bases, with 20 bases left in between. This CDR3 is 14 amino acids long. Germline assignment: CDR1 LNHDA and CDR2 SQIVND (reference sequence). The CDR3 nucleotides read TGTGCCAGTACCCCCGGCGGCCTCCGTATCGGCTACACCTTC. This codes for CASTPGGLRIGYTF.

The chain uses TRBV30 and TRBJ2-7, with 8 bases fitting TRBD2. The germline gives CDR1 GTSNPN, CDR2 SVGIG (reference sequence). The CDR3 sequence is 13 residues long. J lost 5 bases, V lost 2 bases, and 5 bases had no gene match. The CDR3, as DNA: TGTGCCTGGAGTCCCGGGGGGGCCCACGAGCAGTACTTC. It is translated as CAWSPGGAHEQYF.

This chain links TRBV5-6 with TRBJ1-5; no firm D call. Germline-derived CDR1 and CDR2 are SGHDT and YYEEEE. V was cut by 7 bases and J by 3 bases, with 8 bases left in between. The CDR3 is made up of 12 amino acids. This chain's CDR3 is CASSYINQPQHF. CDR3 nucleotides: TGTGCCAGCTCTTATATCAATCAGCCCCAGCATTTT.

The chain couples TRBV18 to TRBJ2-5; TRBD2 matches 7 bases. V was clipped by 5 bases and J by 3 bases; unmatched bases: 3. Germline lookup yields CDR1 KGHSH and CDR2 LQKENI. CDR3 length: 13 residues. The CDR3 is CASSASGEETQYF. DNA for the CDR3: TGTGCCAGCTCAGCTAGCGGTGAAGAGACCCAGTACTTC.

This chain uses TRBV7-8 with TRBJ2-3, with TRBD1 matching 7 bases. V lost 2 bases, J lost 5 bases, and 7 bases stayed unmatched. Germline V gene data show CDR1 as SGHVS and CDR2 as FQNEAQ. This CDR3 has 15 residues. The CDR3 loop reads CASSLIRGGVDTQYF. CDR3 in DNA: TGTGCCAGCAGCTTAATCCGAGGGGGCGTAGATACGCAGTATTTT.

The chain couples TRBV6-5 to TRBJ2-1; 10 positions agree with TRBD1. Germline V gene data show CDR1 as MNHEY and CDR2 as SVGAGI. The V and J ends lost 6 bases and 8 bases, in that order; junction bases with no gene match: 1. The CDR3 has 12 residues. The CDR3: CASRTGGDEQFF. CDR3 sequence (DNA): TGTGCCAGCAGGACAGGGGGCGATGAGCAGTTCTTC.

The chain couples TRBV20-1 to TRBJ1-1, with TRBD1 as a possible D gene (6 bases). This CDR3 spans 11 amino acids. The ends were cut back, 3 bases at V and 8 bases at J, with 10 bases in the middle. Germline V gives CDR1 DFQATT, CDR2 SNEGSKA (reference sequence). CDR3 protein: CSARGDKEAFF. The CDR3 DNA is TGCAGTGCTAGGGGGGACAAGGAAGCTTTCTTT.